A selection of T cell receptor beta chains follows, all from one sample in a study of vaccination effects on CD4 cells after COVID-19. This table comes from immunoSEQ multiplex PCR, and its TCRdb copy is limited to in-frame clones, with some not included. The sample includes 50,000 to 60,000 clones, roughly 80% of them seen just once. These TCRs' antigens remain unknown. The material sequenced was CD4+ T cells from PBMCs cultured without peptide, taken before COVID-19 vaccination. The receptors derive from a human donor who received a COVID-19 vaccine. The CDR3 runs from the conserved cysteine through the conserved F or W. Each record gives: J gene, clone size, V gene, D gene, CDR3 DNA, CDR3 protein. A D gene is named only where the DNA matches it firmly. Some rows have no size entry. The others give once, few or many, or a class for an expanded clone.

J gene: TRBJ1-1
clone size: NA
V gene: TRBV5-6
D gene: NA
CDR3 DNA: TGTGCCAGCAGCTTGGTTTCCGGGACGTTGAACACTGAAGCTTTCTTT
CDR3 protein: CASSLVSGTLNTEAFF

J gene: TRBJ1-2
clone size: NA
V gene: TRBV5-6
D gene: TRBD1
CDR3 DNA: TGTGCCAGCACCAATCCGTCGACAGGGGGTTCCTATGGCTACACCTTC
CDR3 protein: CASTNPSTGGSYGYTF

J gene: TRBJ2-5
clone size: NA
V gene: TRBV9
D gene: NA
CDR3 DNA: TGTGCCAGCAGCGTTAGTATTTCCGACGGTGAGACCCAGTACTTC
CDR3 protein: CASSVSISDGETQYF

J gene: TRBJ1-6
clone size: NA
V gene: TRBV30
D gene: NA
CDR3 DNA: TGTGCCTGGAGTGCGGGGCGCGACACCCTCCACTTT
CDR3 protein: CAWSAGRDTLHF

J gene: TRBJ2-5
clone size: NA
V gene: TRBV3-1/TRBV3-2
D gene: NA
CDR3 DNA: TGTGCCAGCAGCCAACAGGCAGGGGAAGAGACCCAGTACTTC
CDR3 protein: CASSQQAGEETQYF

J gene: TRBJ2-1
clone size: NA
V gene: TRBV2
D gene: TRBD2
CDR3 DNA: TGTGCCAGCAGGAGGACTAGCGGGGATTCGAGTGAGCAGTTCTTC
CDR3 protein: CASRRTSGDSSEQFF

J gene: TRBJ1-1
clone size: NA
V gene: TRBV7-9
D gene: NA
CDR3 DNA: TGTGCCAGCAGCTTATCGTCCACTGAAGCTTTCTTT
CDR3 protein: CASSLSSTEAFF

J gene: TRBJ1-1
clone size: NA
V gene: TRBV28
D gene: NA
CDR3 DNA: TGTGCCAGCAGTTTAGGGGGCAGGGACACTGAAGCTTTCTTT
CDR3 protein: CASSLGGRDTEAFF

J gene: TRBJ2-2
clone size: NA
V gene: TRBV12-3/TRBV12-4
D gene: NA
CDR3 DNA: TGTGCCAGCACCCCACTTGGAACCGGGGAGCTGTTTTTT
CDR3 protein: CASTPLGTGELFF

J gene: TRBJ2-3
clone size: NA
V gene: TRBV24-1
D gene: TRBD1
CDR3 DNA: TGTGCCACCAGTGATTTCCGACCGACAGGGTCAGATACGCAGTATTTT
CDR3 protein: CATSDFRPTGSDTQYF

J gene: TRBJ1-2
clone size: NA
V gene: TRBV19
D gene: NA
CDR3 DNA: TGTGCCAGCAAAACACAGGCCACTAACTATGGCTACACCTTC
CDR3 protein: CASKTQATNYGYTF

J gene: TRBJ2-3
clone size: few
V gene: TRBV6-6
D gene: NA
CDR3 DNA: TGTGCCAGCAGTTACTCGATGGGCACAGATACGCAGTATTTT
CDR3 protein: CASSYSMGTDTQYF

J gene: TRBJ2-3
clone size: NA
V gene: TRBV24-1
D gene: TRBD2
CDR3 DNA: TGTGCCACCAGTGATTTGAGGCTAGCGGGGGGACCTAGGAGCACAGATACGCAGTATTTT
CDR3 protein: CATSDLRLAGGPRSTDTQYF

J gene: TRBJ1-1
clone size: few
V gene: TRBV29-1
D gene: NA
CDR3 DNA: TGCAGCGCATCCGGGACGTTGAACACTGAAGCTTTCTTT
CDR3 protein: CSASGTLNTEAFF

J gene: TRBJ2-2
clone size: once
V gene: TRBV28
D gene: NA
CDR3 DNA: TGTGCCAGCAGTCAACCGGGAACCAACACCGGGGAGCTGTTTTTT
CDR3 protein: CASSQPGTNTGELFF

J gene: TRBJ1-1
clone size: NA
V gene: TRBV18
D gene: TRBD1
CDR3 DNA: TGTGCCAGCTCACGAACAGGGGATGAAGCTTTCTTT
CDR3 protein: CASSRTGDEAFF

J gene: TRBJ1-1
clone size: NA
V gene: TRBV24-1
D gene: TRBD1
CDR3 DNA: TGTGCCTCCAGTAGACAGGGCACTGAAGCTTTCTTT
CDR3 protein: CASSRQGTEAFF

J gene: TRBJ2-5
clone size: NA
V gene: TRBV25-1
D gene: NA
CDR3 DNA: TGTGCCAGCAGTGAGGCCGGTGTCAGTAAAGAGACCCAGTACTTC
CDR3 protein: CASSEAGVSKETQYF

J gene: TRBJ2-1
clone size: once
V gene: TRBV7-3
D gene: TRBD1
CDR3 DNA: TGTGCCAGCAGCTCCCGACAGGGCGATGAGCAGTTCTTC
CDR3 protein: CASSSRQGDEQFF

J gene: TRBJ1-2
clone size: few
V gene: TRBV6-5
D gene: NA
CDR3 DNA: TGTGCCAGCAGTTACAGTCAGGGTTCTGTTTATGGCTACACCTTC
CDR3 protein: CASSYSQGSVYGYTF

J gene: TRBJ2-5
clone size: once
V gene: TRBV9
D gene: TRBD2
CDR3 DNA: TGTGCCAGCAGCTTCGGGGAGGGTTCGGAAGAGACCCAGTACTTC
CDR3 protein: CASSFGEGSEETQYF

J gene: TRBJ2-4
clone size: NA
V gene: TRBV7-9
D gene: TRBD2
CDR3 DNA: TGTGCCAGCAGCTTAGCTGGGGGGGGGAACATTCAGTACTTC
CDR3 protein: CASSLAGGGNIQYF

J gene: TRBJ1-1
clone size: NA
V gene: TRBV30
D gene: TRBD1
CDR3 DNA: TGTGCCTGGAGCGGACAGGGGCTCGAAGCTTTCTTT
CDR3 protein: CAWSGQGLEAFF

J gene: TRBJ1-2
clone size: once
V gene: TRBV12-3/TRBV12-4
D gene: NA
CDR3 DNA: TGTGCCAGCAGTTACTATGGCTACACCTTC
CDR3 protein: CASSYYGYTF

J gene: TRBJ1-1
clone size: NA
V gene: TRBV24-1
D gene: NA
CDR3 DNA: TGTGCCACCAGTGAAGCAGGGGACACTGAAGCTTTCTTT
CDR3 protein: CATSEAGDTEAFF

J gene: TRBJ1-3
clone size: once
V gene: TRBV2
D gene: NA
CDR3 DNA: TGTGCCAGCAGTGGGTTTTCTTTGGCCACCATATATTTT
CDR3 protein: CASSGFSLATIYF

J gene: TRBJ1-2
clone size: NA
V gene: TRBV15
D gene: NA
CDR3 DNA: TGTGCCACCAGCAGAGATGATACTAAGGGCTACACCTTC
CDR3 protein: CATSRDDTKGYTF

J gene: TRBJ2-5
clone size: NA
V gene: TRBV6-5
D gene: TRBD1
CDR3 DNA: TGTGCCAGCAGTCGGACAGGGGGACAAGAGACCCAGTACTTC
CDR3 protein: CASSRTGGQETQYF

J gene: TRBJ2-1
clone size: NA
V gene: TRBV24-1
D gene: NA
CDR3 DNA: TGTGCCACCAGTTCCGGTTGGTCTTACGGCTCCTACAATGAGCAGTTCTTC
CDR3 protein: CATSSGWSYGSYNEQFF

J gene: TRBJ2-2
clone size: NA
V gene: TRBV24-1
D gene: NA
CDR3 DNA: TGTGCCACCAGTGATTTATCAGTGTCGGTGGAGGGCGACACCGGGGAGCTGTTTTTT
CDR3 protein: CATSDLSVSVEGDTGELFF

J gene: TRBJ1-3
clone size: NA
V gene: TRBV9
D gene: TRBD1
CDR3 DNA: TGTGCCAGCAGCGTAGTAACAGGGGGCGCGGGAAACACCATATATTTT
CDR3 protein: CASSVVTGGAGNTIYF

J gene: TRBJ1-5
clone size: NA
V gene: TRBV19
D gene: TRBD1
CDR3 DNA: TGTGCCAGTAGTATCCGACAGGGGCAACAGCCCCAGCATTTT
CDR3 protein: CASSIRQGQQPQHF